This record covers a single T cell receptor beta chain. Its antigen is unknown. The data were taken from a study of monozygotic twins with inflammatory bowel disease. A template switching step added UMIs, each with a 6-nucleotide sample barcode. TCRdb processed the 5' RACE reads again and assigns one entry to each CDR3 protein, with no DNA. The sample has 400,000 to 500,000 distinct CDR3 sequences; the top ten hold 2% to 3%. The CDR3 loop spans 15 amino acids. Germline V gene lookup returns CDR1 SGHRS and CDR2 YFSETQ. Study-wide findings and caveats: Cells of different T cell subtypes could not be told apart.

The chain couples TRBV5-1 to TRBJ2-2; the TCRdb call, TRBD1, lacks DNA for checking. The TCR originated in a human donor with ulcerative colitis or Crohn's disease, or a healthy co-twin of an affected twin (not recorded which). The material sequenced was blood. CDR3 protein: CASSSRQGDGGELFF.